This paragraph covers one T cell receptor (beta chain) sequence. TCRdb analysed the RACE reads with MiXCR anew, one entry per CDR3 protein. This sample has more than 150,000 distinct CDR3 sequences, with around 30% found just once. Time point in this sample: pre-sensitization, week 0. Indicated treatment: therapeutic diphenylcyclopropenone sensitization with weekly scalp DPC. Each donor was an alopecia patient between 18 and 70 years of age who qualified for DPC. Researchers extracted total RNA from unfractionated whole blood. The data were obtained in a study of human T cells and chemical hapten exposure. Germline CDR1 reads LNHNV; CDR2 reads YYDKDF (reference sequence). This CDR3 spans 15 amino acids. V dropped 3 bases and J dropped 2 bases, with 10 bases sitting between them.

The rearrangement joins TRBV15 to TRBJ2-2; D is undetermined. The sequencing used whole blood, collected in connection with sensitization to the hapten diphenylcyclopropenone (DPC). This clonotype was obtained from a woman younger than 45 with alopecia areata. Some clones in this sample may be carry-over from other donors' samples. This chain's CDR3 is CATSRQLGNTGELFF. DNA for the CDR3: TGTGCCACCAGCAGGCAGCTGGGCAACACCGGGGAGCTGTTTTTT. The whole variable domain, remainder taken from reference TRBV15 and TRBJ2-2, is DAMVIQNPRYQVTQFGKPVTLSCSQTLNHNVMYWYQQKSSQAPKLLFHYYDKDFNNEADTPDNFQSRRPNTSFCFLDIRSPGLGDTAMYLCATSRQLGNTGELFFGEGSRLTVL.